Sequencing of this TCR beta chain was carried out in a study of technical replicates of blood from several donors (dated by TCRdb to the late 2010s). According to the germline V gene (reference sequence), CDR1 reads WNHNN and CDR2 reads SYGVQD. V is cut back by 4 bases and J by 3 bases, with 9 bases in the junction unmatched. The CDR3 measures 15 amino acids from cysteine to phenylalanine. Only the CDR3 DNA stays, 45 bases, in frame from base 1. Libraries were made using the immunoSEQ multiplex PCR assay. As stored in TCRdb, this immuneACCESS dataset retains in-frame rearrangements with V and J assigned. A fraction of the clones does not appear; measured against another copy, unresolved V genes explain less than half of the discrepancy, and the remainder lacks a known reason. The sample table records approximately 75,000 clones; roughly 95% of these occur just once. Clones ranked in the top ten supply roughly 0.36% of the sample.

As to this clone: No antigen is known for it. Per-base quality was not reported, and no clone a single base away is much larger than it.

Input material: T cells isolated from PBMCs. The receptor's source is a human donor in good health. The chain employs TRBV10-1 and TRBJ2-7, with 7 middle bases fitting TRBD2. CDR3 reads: CASSAGVAGYYEQYF. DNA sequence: TGCGCCAGCAGTGCCGGTGTAGCGGGCTACTACGAGCAGTACTTC.